Listed here are 28 T cell receptor beta chains from one sample, sequenced in a study of shared clonotypes between healthy human individuals. CD45RO-negative, CCR7-selected cells formed the naive CD8 fraction, which excluded terminally differentiated effector memory CD45RA+ cells. Produced via immunoSEQ multiplex PCR; TCRdb's table is partial and in-frame only. The repertoire consists of 2 million to 2.5 million clones, with roughly 95% occurring once and the leading ten covering 0.9% to 1.3%. The sample taken for sequencing was naive CD8+ T cells sorted from blood. The source is a man younger than 35 in good health.

This clone was recorded once. The chain employs TRBV7-9 and TRBJ2-5; D perhaps matches TRBD2 (6 bases). The CDR3 contains 13 residues. Trimming took 5 bases from V and 4 from J, leaving 11 bases between them. Per germline, CDR1 SEHNR and CDR2 FQNEAQ (reference sequence). Written as DNA, the CDR3 is TGTGCCAGCAGCGATAGCGGCGGAGAGACCCAGTACTTC. This gives the protein CASSDSGGETQYF.

This chain uses TRBV5-1 with TRBJ1-6, with 7 nucleotides matching TRBD1. CDR3 size: 15 residues. In germline, CDR1 is SGHRS, CDR2 YFSETQ. V lost 4 bases and J lost 9; bases outside the gene matches: 10. CDR3 amino acids: CASSQVPGGGSPLHF. Written as DNA, the CDR3 is TGCGCCAGCAGCCAAGTTCCAGGGGGTGGTTCACCCCTCCACTTT.

The chain carries TRBV4-3 and TRBJ2-1, with D unclear. In germline, CDR1 is LGHNA, CDR2 YSLEER. This CDR3 comprises 14 residues. V was trimmed by 1 base and J by 3 bases, leaving 7 bases between them. The CDR3 region has the DNA TGCGCCAGCAGCCAAGGGCTTTACTACAATGAGCAGTTCTTC. Translated: CASSQGLYYNEQFF.

This clone was seen a handful of times. The chain uses TRBV7-6 and TRBJ1-2; D remains ambiguous. Trimming took off 5 bases at V and 4 bases at J, with 17 bases between the two ends. This CDR3 is built from 15 residues. Germline CDR1 is SGHVS and CDR2 is FNYEAQ. CDR3 sequence: CASSPRVGPRYGYTF. Here the CDR3 DNA reads TGTGCCAGCAGCCCGAGGGTCGGACCCCGCTATGGCTACACCTTC.

V usage is TRBV9 and J usage is TRBJ2-3; TRBD2 is a possible D gene (6 bases). The CDR3 loop spans 17 amino acids. Germline V lookup: CDR1 SGDLS, CDR2 YYNGEE. V was trimmed by 3 bases and J by 2 bases, leaving 19 bases between them. The CDR3, as DNA: TGTGCCAGCAGCGATGAGACGACTAGTCCCCACACAGATACGCAGTATTTT. It translates to CASSDETTSPHTDTQYF.

A word on this clone: This CDR3 is also generated by other DNA sequences in the sample. V and J are TRBV7-2 and TRBJ2-4; D unresolved. Germline assignment: CDR1 SGHTA and CDR2 FQGNSA. The CDR3 contains 15 residues. V lost 0 bases, J lost 1 base, and 7 bases lay in between. CDR3 nucleotides: TGTGCCAGCAGCTTAGCAGGAGAGGCCAAAAACATTCAGTACTTC. Amino acids: CASSLAGEAKNIQYF. Full variable domain (missing parts from reference TRBV7-2 and TRBJ2-4): GAGVSQSPSNKVTEKGKDVELRCDPISGHTALYWYRQSLGQGLEFLIYFQGNSAPDKSGLPSDRFSAERTGGSVSTLTIQRTQQEDSAVYLCASSLAGEAKNIQYFGAGTRLSVL.

The V gene is TRBV2, the J gene TRBJ2-5; 9 bases line up with TRBD1. Unmatched junction bases numbered 5, after V lost 8 bases and J lost 4 bases. The CDR3 loop spans 13 amino acids. Germline V gene sequence: CDR1 SNHLY, CDR2 FYNNEI. The CDR3: CASSGTGLETQYF. The CDR3 nucleotides are TGTGCCAGCTCGGGGACAGGGTTAGAGACCCAGTACTTC.

This chain connects TRBV13 to TRBJ2-4; D gene uncertain. The CDR3 covers 12 residues. Trimming took 0 bases from V and 7 from J, leaving 4 bases between them. Germline loops: CDR1 PRHDT, CDR2 FYEKMQ (reference sequence). The CDR3 protein is CASSLGLNIQYF. The DNA for the CDR3 is TGTGCCAGCAGCTTAGGGTTGAACATTCAGTACTTC.

About this clone: Other DNA sequences of this sample code for an identical CDR3. J is TRBJ2-1 and V is TRBV30; D ambiguous. This CDR3 is 11 amino acids long. CDR1 is GTSNPN, CDR2 SVGIG, per germline (reference sequence). The V and J ends lost 0 bases and 7 bases respectively, with 4 bases between them. CDR3 protein: CAWSVGNEQFF. The CDR3 DNA sequence: TGTGCCTGGAGTGTAGGGAATGAGCAGTTCTTC.

The sample holds one count of this clone. The rearrangement links TRBV6-1 to TRBJ1-3; no definite D call. V lost 4 bases and J lost 0, with 13 bases in between. Germline V CDR1 and CDR2: MNHNS, SASEGT. The CDR3 has 16 amino acids. Here the CDR3 reads CASSGTGWDSGNTIYF. DNA of the CDR3: TGTGCCAGCAGTGGGACCGGATGGGACTCTGGAAACACCATATATTTT.

This rearrangement joins TRBV6-6 to TRBJ1-4; D may be TRBD1 (6 bases). The germline gives CDR1 MNHNY, CDR2 SVGAGI (reference sequence). V lost 0 bases and J lost 6, with 14 bases in between. This CDR3 is 16 amino acids long. The CDR3 region is CASSYSRSGVDEKLFF. The CDR3 nucleotides read TGTGCCAGCAGTTACTCGAGATCAGGGGTAGATGAAAAACTGTTTTTT.

The chain links TRBV27 to TRBJ2-1, with 7 bases lining up with TRBD1. The CDR3 contains 15 residues. Germline assignment: CDR1 MNHEY and CDR2 SMNVEV (reference sequence). The V gene end was trimmed by 5 bases and the J gene end by 5 bases; junction bases not matched to a gene: 9. In nucleotides, the CDR3 is TGTGCCAGCAGTCAAGACAGGGTCGCCCACAATGAGCAGTTCTTC. Translation gives CASSQDRVAHNEQFF.

The CDR3 DNA sequence: TGTGCCAGCAGCTCGGGACCTAACTATGGCTACACCTTC. This codes for CASSSGPNYGYTF. This chain joins TRBV7-6 and TRBJ1-2; tentatively, D is TRBD1 (5 bases). Trimming took 4 bases from V and 0 from J, leaving 6 bases between them. CDR1 and CDR2 (germline): SGHVS, FNYEAQ. This CDR3 has 13 amino acids. Filled out from reference TRBV7-6 and TRBJ1-2, the complete variable domain reads GAGVSQSPRYKVTKRGQDVALRCDPISGHVSLYWYRQALGQGPEFLTYFNYEAQQDKSGLPNDRFSAERPEGSISTLTIQRTEQRDSAMYRCASSSGPNYGYTFGSGTRLTVV.

The chain links TRBV5-4 to TRBJ2-3; 7 bases are a match to TRBD2. This CDR3 has 12 amino acids. Losses at the gene ends were 4 bases for V and 6 bases for J; bases not matched to a gene: 2. From germline, CDR1 is SGHNT and CDR2 YYREEE (reference sequence). The CDR3, as DNA: TGTGCCAGCAGCCGGGGGGTTGATACGCAGTATTTT. Translated: CASSRGVDTQYF.

As to this clone: This same CDR3 is encoded by further DNA sequences in the sample. The chain uses TRBV9 and TRBJ2-3; D may be TRBD1 or TRBD2 (5 bases each). V dropped 2 bases and J dropped 6 bases, with 10 bases sitting between them. Germline V gene lookup returns CDR1 SGDLS and CDR2 YYNGEE. The CDR3 totals 13 residues. CDR3 region: CASSVSGTDTQYF. CDR3 nucleotide sequence: TGTGCCAGCAGCGTTTCAGGGACCGATACGCAGTATTTT.

The chain employs TRBV7-3 and TRBJ2-3; no firm D call. V was cut by 2 bases and J by 1 base, with 4 bases left in between. In germline, CDR1 is SGHTA, CDR2 FQGTGA. The CDR3 is made up of 13 amino acids. Here the CDR3 DNA reads TGTGCCAGCAGCTTATTCCGCACAGATACGCAGTATTTT. Translating it yields CASSLFRTDTQYF.

This chain links TRBV6-1 with TRBJ2-7; 10 bases agree with TRBD2. Germline CDR1 is MNHNS and CDR2 is SASEGT. This CDR3 has 15 residues. The V segment lost 1 base and the J segment 3 bases; nucleotides outside the gene matches: 3. CDR3 region: CASSEGGTSDYEQYF. The CDR3, as DNA: TGTGCCAGCAGTGAAGGGGGGACTAGCGACTACGAGCAGTACTTC.

This clone was picked up one time. The rearrangement uses TRBV27 and TRBJ2-1; 8 nucleotides match TRBD2. Trimming took 5 bases from V and 2 from J; bases not matched to a gene: 5. The CDR3 extends over 15 amino acids. CDR1 and CDR2 from the germline V gene are MNHEY and SMNVEV (reference sequence). As DNA, the CDR3 is TGTGCCAGCAGTATTGGACTAGCTACCTACAATGAGCAGTTCTTC. Translated: CASSIGLATYNEQFF.

This chain links TRBV4-1 with TRBJ1-5, with D hard to call. Deletions cut 1 base from V and 7 bases from J, with 14 bases between. The CDR3 contains 15 residues. CDR1 is MGHRA and CDR2 is YSYEKL in the germline V gene. The CDR3 loop is CASSQGYNPGQPQHF. In DNA, the CDR3 is TGCGCCAGCAGCCAAGGTTACAACCCGGGGCAGCCCCAGCATTTT.

The genes are TRBV5-6 and TRBJ2-3; maybe TRBD1 (5 bases). Germline loops: CDR1 SGHDT, CDR2 YYEEEE. The CDR3 length is 15 residues. Trimming removed 0 bases at V and 2 bases at J, with 10 bases between. In nucleotides, the CDR3 is TGTGCCAGCAGCTTGGTCGCCAGGGCCACAGATACGCAGTATTTT. Translating it yields CASSLVARATDTQYF.

As to this clone: The same CDR3 can be traced to other DNA sequences in this sample. The rearrangement uses TRBV9 and TRBJ2-7; D is undetermined. The CDR3 totals 14 residues. In germline, CDR1 is SGDLS, CDR2 YYNGEE. Trimming took 0 bases from V and 3 from J, leaving 10 bases between them. The CDR3 nucleotides are TGTGCCAGCAGCGTAGGTGACACGCTCTACGAGCAGTACTTC. Translation gives CASSVGDTLYEQYF.

V and J are TRBV4-3 and TRBJ1-3, with no clear D. The germline V gene has CDR1 LGHNA and CDR2 YSLEER. The V and J ends lost 0 bases and 0 bases respectively, with 9 bases between them. The CDR3 consists of 16 residues. CDR3 residues: CASSQDPKGSGNTIYF. CDR3 nucleotides: TGCGCCAGCAGCCAAGATCCCAAGGGCTCTGGAAACACCATATATTTT.

This clone was counted once. At the DNA level, this CDR3 is encoded by other sequences in the same sample as well. In DNA form, the CDR3 reads TGCGCCAGCAGCTTGTTGGATAACTACGAGCAGTACTTC. It specifies CASSLLDNYEQYF. This sequence joins TRBV5-1 and TRBJ2-7; no clear D. The CDR3 totals 13 residues. The germline V and J ends were trimmed by 1 base and 3 bases, with 8 bases remaining between them. Germline V lookup: CDR1 SGHRS, CDR2 YFSETQ.

This chain links TRBV6-5 with TRBJ2-7; the D gene could be TRBD1 or TRBD2 (5 bases each). Deletions cut 8 bases from V and 6 bases from J, with 17 bases between. The CDR3 extends over 13 amino acids. Germline V gene data show CDR1 as MNHEY and CDR2 as SVGAGI. CDR3 nucleotides: TGTGCCAGCTCCGGTGGGGGTATTGGCGAGCAGTACTTC. It encodes CASSGGGIGEQYF.

The V gene is TRBV13, the J gene TRBJ2-1, with 13 bases fitting TRBD2. The germline V gene encodes CDR1 PRHDT and CDR2 FYEKMQ (reference sequence). This CDR3 is built from 16 residues. V lost 4 bases, J lost 10 bases, and 10 bases stayed unmatched. CDR3 loop: CASSSGTSGEPLEQFF. Here the CDR3 DNA reads TGTGCCAGCAGCTCCGGGACTAGCGGGGAGCCTTTGGAGCAGTTCTTC.

To note about this clone: This sample also contains other DNA sequences that code for the same CDR3. The rearrangement uses TRBV7-3 and TRBJ2-3; the D gene is possibly TRBD2 (6 bases). Germline CDR1 SGHTA, CDR2 FQGTGA. The CDR3 consists of 15 residues. Trimming left V 0 bases short and J 1 base short, with 8 bases between. The CDR3 DNA sequence: TGTGCCAGCAGCTTAACAGGCGGGGGCACAGATACGCAGTATTTT. The encoded protein is CASSLTGGGTDTQYF. The full variable domain, rest sourced from reference TRBV7-3 and TRBJ2-3, is GAGVSQTPSNKVTEKGKYVELRCDPISGHTALYWYRQSLGQGPEFLIYFQGTGAADDSGLPNDRFFAVRPEGSVSTLKIQRTERGDSAVYLCASSLTGGGTDTQYFGPGTRLTVL.

V is TRBV27 and J is TRBJ2-7; D is undetermined. V gave up 2 bases and J gave up 2 bases, with 7 bases separating them. The CDR3 totals 13 residues. CDR1 and CDR2 from the germline V gene are MNHEY and SMNVEV (reference sequence). Here the CDR3 reads CASSLGKTYEQYF. Here the CDR3 DNA reads TGTGCCAGCAGTTTAGGGAAAACCTACGAGCAGTACTTC.

The J gene is TRBJ1-6, the V gene TRBV27; tentative D call: TRBD1 (5 bases). The CDR3 is made up of 16 amino acids. CDR1 MNHEY and CDR2 SMNVEV come from the germline V gene (reference sequence). The germline V and J ends were trimmed by 1 base and 9 bases, with 16 bases remaining between them. Here the CDR3 reads CASSLFRGDVSSPLHF. DNA for the CDR3: TGTGCCAGCAGTTTATTCAGAGGGGACGTTAGTTCACCCCTCCACTTT.